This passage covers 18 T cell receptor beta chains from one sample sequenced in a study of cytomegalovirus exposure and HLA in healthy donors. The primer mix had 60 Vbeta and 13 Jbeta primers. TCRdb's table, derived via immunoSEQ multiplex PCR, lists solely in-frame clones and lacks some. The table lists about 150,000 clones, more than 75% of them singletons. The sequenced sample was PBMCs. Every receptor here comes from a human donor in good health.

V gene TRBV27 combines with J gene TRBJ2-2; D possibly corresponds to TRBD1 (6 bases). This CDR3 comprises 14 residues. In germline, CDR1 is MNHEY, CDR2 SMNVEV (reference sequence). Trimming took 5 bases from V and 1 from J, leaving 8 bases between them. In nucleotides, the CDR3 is TGTGCCAGCAGTCCGGGACAGAACACCGGGGAGCTGTTTTTT. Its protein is CASSPGQNTGELFF.

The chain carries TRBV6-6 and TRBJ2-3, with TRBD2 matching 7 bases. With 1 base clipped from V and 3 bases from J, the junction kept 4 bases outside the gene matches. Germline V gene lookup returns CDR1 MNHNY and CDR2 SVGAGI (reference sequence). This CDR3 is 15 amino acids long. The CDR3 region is CASSYWGGTTDTQYF. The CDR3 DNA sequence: TGTGCCAGCAGTTACTGGGGAGGGACGACAGATACGCAGTATTTT.

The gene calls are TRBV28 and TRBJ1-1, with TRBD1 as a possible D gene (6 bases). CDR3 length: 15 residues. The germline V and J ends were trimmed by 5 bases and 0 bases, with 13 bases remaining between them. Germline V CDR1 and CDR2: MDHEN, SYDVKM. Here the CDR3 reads CASSPRGGVNTEAFF. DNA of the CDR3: TGTGCCAGCAGTCCGAGGGGGGGGGTGAACACTGAAGCTTTCTTT.

This CDR3 is CASSLGTGGAMNTEAFF. For the CDR3, the DNA is TGTGCCAGTAGTCTAGGGACAGGGGGCGCCATGAACACTGAAGCTTTCTTT. The J gene is TRBJ1-1, the V gene TRBV19, with TRBD1 matching over 12 bases. After removal of 5 bases from V and 0 bases from J, the junction contained 7 bases not matched to a gene. The length of the CDR3 is 17 residues. CDR1 LNHDA and CDR2 SQIVND come from the germline V gene (reference sequence).

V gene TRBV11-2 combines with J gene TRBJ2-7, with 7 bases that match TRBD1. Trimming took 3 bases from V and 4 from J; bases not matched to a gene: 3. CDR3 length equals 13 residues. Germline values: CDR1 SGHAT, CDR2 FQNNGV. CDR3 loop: CASSFNRGYEQYF. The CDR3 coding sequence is TGTGCCAGCAGCTTTAACAGGGGTTACGAGCAGTACTTC.

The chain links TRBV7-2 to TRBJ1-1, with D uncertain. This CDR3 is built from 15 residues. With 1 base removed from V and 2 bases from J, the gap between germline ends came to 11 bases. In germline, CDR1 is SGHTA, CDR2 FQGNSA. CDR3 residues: CASSLDLWANTEAFF. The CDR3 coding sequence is TGTGCCAGCAGCTTAGATCTTTGGGCTAACACTGAAGCTTTCTTT.

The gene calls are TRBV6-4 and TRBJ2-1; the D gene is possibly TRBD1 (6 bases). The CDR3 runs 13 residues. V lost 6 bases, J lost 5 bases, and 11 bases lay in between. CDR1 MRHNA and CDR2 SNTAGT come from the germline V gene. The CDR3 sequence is CASSQGSHNEQFF. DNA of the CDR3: TGTGCCAGCAGCCAGGGGTCGCACAATGAGCAGTTCTTC.

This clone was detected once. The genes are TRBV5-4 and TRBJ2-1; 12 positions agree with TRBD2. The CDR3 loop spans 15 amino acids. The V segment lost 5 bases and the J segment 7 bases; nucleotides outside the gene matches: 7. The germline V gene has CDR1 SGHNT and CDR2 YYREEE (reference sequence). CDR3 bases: TGTGCCAGCAGGAAACTAGCGGGAGGCCCGAATGAGCAGTTCTTC. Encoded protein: CASRKLAGGPNEQFF.

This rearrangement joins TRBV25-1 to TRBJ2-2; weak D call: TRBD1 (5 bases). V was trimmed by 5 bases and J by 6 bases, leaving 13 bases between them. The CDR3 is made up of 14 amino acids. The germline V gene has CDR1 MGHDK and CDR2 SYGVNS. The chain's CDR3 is CASSHPGSAGELFF. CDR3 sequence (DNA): TGTGCCAGCAGTCACCCAGGGTCGGCCGGGGAGCTGTTTTTT. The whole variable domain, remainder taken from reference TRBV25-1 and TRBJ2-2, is EADIYQTPRYLVIGTGKKITLECSQTMGHDKMYWYQQDPGMELHLIHYSYGVNSTEKGDLSSESTVSRIRTEHFPLTLESARPSHTSQYLCASSHPGSAGELFFGEGSRLTVL.

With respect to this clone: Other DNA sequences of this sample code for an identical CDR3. CDR3: CASSSTDYEQYF. CDR3 coding DNA: TGCGCCAGCAGCTCTACAGATTACGAGCAGTACTTC. The chain has TRBV5-1 and TRBJ2-7; D call uncertain. The CDR3 is 12 residues long. From germline, CDR1 is SGHRS and CDR2 YFSETQ. Between the trimmed V and J ends, which lost 3 bases and 4 bases, there was a span of 8 bases.

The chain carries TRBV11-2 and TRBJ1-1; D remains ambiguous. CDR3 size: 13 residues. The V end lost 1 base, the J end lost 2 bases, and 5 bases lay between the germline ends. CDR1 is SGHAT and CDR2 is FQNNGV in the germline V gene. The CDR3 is CASSLVLNTEAFF. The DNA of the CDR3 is TGTGCCAGCAGCTTAGTGTTAAACACTGAAGCTTTCTTT.

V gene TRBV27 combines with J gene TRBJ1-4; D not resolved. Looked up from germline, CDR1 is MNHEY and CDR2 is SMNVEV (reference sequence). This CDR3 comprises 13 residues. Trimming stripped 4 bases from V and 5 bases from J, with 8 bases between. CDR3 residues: CASSSGWNEKLFF. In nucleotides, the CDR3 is TGTGCCAGCAGTTCAGGTTGGAATGAAAAACTGTTTTTT.

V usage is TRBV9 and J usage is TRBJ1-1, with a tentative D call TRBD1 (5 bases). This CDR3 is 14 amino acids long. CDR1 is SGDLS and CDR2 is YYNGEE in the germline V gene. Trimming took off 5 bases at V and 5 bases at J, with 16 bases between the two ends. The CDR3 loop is CASRPGLLATEAFF. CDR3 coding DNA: TGTGCCAGCAGGCCGGGACTTCTTGCGACTGAAGCTTTCTTT.

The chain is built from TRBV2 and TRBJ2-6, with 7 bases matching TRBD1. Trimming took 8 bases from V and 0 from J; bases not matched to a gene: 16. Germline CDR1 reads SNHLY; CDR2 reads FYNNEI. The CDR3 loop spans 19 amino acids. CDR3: CASGGPGQPITSGANVLTF. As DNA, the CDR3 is TGTGCCAGCGGTGGTCCGGGACAGCCGATTACCTCTGGGGCCAACGTCCTGACTTTC.

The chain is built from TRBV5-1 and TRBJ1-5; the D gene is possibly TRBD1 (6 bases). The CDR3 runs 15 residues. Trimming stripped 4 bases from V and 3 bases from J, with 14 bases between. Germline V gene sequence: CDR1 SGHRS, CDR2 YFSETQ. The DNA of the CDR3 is TGCGCCAGCAGCCCGCTGACAGGCATCAATCAGCCCCAGCATTTT. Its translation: CASSPLTGINQPQHF.

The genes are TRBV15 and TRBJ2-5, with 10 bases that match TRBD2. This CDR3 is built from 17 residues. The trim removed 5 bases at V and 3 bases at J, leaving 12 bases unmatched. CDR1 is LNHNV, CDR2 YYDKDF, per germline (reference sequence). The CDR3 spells CATSPTSAGGPEETQYF. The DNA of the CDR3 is TGTGCCACCAGCCCGACGTCAGCGGGAGGGCCTGAAGAGACCCAGTACTTC.

This CDR3 is CASSLRGRTGAAPGETQYF. The CDR3 coding sequence is TGTGCCAGCAGCTTAAGAGGTCGGACAGGGGCCGCCCCGGGAGAGACCCAGTACTTC. The chain carries TRBV7-3 and TRBJ2-5; 9 positions match TRBD1. CDR3 length: 19 residues. Germline assignment: CDR1 SGHTA and CDR2 FQGTGA. The J segment lost 4 bases and the V segment lost 1 base, leaving 16 bases of the junction unmatched.

The CDR3 DNA reads TGTGCCAGCAGTCAGGACAGGGGTTCACCCCTCCACTTT. Protein: CASSQDRGSPLHF. The chain carries TRBV27 and TRBJ1-6, with 9 bases matching TRBD1. This CDR3 is 13 amino acids long. The V gene end was trimmed by 5 bases and the J gene end by 9 bases; junction bases not matched to a gene: 2. Germline-derived CDR1 and CDR2 are MNHEY and SMNVEV (reference sequence).